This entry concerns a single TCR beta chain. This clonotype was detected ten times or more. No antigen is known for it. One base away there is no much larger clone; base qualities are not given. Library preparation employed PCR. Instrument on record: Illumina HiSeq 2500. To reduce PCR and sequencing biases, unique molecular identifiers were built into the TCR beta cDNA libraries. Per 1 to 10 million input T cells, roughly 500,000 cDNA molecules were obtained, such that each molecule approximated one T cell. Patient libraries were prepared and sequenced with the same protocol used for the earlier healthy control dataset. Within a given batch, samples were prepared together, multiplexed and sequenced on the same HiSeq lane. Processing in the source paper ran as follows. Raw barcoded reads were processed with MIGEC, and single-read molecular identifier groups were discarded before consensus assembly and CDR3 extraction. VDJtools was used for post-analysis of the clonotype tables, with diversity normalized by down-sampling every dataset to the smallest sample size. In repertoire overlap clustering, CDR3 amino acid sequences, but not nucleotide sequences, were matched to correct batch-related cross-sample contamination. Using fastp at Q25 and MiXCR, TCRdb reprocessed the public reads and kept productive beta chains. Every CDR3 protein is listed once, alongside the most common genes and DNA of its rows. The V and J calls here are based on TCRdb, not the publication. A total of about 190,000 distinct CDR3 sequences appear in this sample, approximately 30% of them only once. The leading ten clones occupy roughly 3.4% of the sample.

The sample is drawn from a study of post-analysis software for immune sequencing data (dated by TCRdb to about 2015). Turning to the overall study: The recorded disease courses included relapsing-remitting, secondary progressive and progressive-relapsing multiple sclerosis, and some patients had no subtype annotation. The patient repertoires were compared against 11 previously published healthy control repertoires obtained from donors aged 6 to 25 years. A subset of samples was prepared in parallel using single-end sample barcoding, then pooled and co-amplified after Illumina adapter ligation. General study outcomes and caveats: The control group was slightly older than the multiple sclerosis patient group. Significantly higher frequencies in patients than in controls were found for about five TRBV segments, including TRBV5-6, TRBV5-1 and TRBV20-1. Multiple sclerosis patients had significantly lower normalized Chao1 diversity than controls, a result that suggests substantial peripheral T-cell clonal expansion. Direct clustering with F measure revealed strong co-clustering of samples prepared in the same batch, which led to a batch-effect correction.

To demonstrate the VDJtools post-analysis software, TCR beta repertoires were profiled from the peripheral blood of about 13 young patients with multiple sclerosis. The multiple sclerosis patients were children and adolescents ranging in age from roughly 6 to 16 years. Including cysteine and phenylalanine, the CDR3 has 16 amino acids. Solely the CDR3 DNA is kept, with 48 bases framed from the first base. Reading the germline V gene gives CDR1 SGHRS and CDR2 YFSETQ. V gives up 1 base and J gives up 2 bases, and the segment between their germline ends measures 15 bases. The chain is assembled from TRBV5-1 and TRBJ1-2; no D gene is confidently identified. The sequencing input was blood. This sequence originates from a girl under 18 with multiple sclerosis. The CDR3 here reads CASSLNGVMDNYGYTF. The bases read TGCGCCAGCAGCTTGAACGGGGTCATGGACAACTATGGCTACACCTTC.